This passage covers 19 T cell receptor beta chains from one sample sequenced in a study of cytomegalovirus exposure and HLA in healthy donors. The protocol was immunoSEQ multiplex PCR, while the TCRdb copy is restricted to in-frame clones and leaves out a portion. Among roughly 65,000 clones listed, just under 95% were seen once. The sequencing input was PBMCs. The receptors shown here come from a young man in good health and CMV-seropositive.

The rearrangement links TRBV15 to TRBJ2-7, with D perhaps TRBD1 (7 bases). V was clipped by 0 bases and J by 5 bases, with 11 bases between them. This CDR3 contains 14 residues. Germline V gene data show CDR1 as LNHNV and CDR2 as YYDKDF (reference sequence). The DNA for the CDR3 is TGTGCCACCAGCAGAGATCGGGGGACAGACGAGCAGTACTTC. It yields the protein CATSRDRGTDEQYF.

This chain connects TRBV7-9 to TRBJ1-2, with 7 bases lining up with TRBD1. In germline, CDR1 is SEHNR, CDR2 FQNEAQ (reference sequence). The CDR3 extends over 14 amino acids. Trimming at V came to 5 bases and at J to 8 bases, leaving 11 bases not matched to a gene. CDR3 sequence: CASSRGGLSYGYTF. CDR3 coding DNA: TGTGCCAGCAGCCGAGGGGGCCTGTCCTACGGCTACACCTTC.

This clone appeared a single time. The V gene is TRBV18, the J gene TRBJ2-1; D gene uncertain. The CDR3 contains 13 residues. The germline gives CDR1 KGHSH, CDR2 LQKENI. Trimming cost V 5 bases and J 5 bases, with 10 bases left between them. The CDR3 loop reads CASSALRDNEQFF. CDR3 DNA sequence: TGTGCCAGCTCAGCCCTTCGGGACAATGAGCAGTTCTTC.

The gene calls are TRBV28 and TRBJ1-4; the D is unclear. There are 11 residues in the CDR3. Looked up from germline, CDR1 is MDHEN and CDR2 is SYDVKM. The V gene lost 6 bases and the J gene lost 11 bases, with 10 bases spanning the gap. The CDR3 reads CASSIGLKLFF. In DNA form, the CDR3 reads TGTGCCAGCAGCATCGGGTTGAAACTGTTTTTT.

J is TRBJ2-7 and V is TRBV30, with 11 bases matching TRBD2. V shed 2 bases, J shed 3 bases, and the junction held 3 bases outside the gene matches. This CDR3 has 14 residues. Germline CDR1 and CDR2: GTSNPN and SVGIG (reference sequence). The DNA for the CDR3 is TGTGCCTGGAGTACCGGGACTAGCGGCTACGAGCAGTACTTC. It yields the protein CAWSTGTSGYEQYF.

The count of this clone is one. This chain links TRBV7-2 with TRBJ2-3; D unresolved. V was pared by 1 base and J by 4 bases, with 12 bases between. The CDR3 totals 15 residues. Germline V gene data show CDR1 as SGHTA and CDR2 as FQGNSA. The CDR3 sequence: CASSLGSTKADTQYF. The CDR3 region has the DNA TGTGCCAGCAGCTTAGGTTCGACAAAAGCAGATACGCAGTATTTT.

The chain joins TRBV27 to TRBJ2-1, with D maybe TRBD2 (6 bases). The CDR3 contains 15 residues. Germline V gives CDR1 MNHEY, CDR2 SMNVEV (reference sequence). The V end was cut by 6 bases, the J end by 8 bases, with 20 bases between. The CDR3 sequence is CASSTFETSNHEQFF. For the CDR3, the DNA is TGTGCCAGCAGCACGTTCGAGACTAGTAATCATGAGCAGTTCTTC.

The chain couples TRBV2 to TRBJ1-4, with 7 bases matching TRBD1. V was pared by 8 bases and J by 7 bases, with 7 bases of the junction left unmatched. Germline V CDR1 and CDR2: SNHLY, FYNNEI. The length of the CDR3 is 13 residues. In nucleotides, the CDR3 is TGTGCCAGCGTGCCTGACAGGGTTGAAAAACTGTTTTTT. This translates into CASVPDRVEKLFF. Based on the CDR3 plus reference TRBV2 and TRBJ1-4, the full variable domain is EPEVTQTPSHQVTQMGQEVILRCVPISNHLYFYWYRQILGQKVEFLVSFYNNEISEKSEIFDDQFSVERPDGSNFTLKIRSTKLEDSAMYFCASVPDRVEKLFFGSGTQLSVL.

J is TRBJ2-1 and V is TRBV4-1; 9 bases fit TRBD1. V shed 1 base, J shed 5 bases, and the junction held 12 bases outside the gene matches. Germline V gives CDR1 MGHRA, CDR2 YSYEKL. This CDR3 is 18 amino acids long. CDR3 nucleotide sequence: TGCGCCAGCAGCCAAGGAAGGCTTGGGGGACAGGGTAACAATGAGCAGTTCTTC. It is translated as CASSQGRLGGQGNNEQFF.

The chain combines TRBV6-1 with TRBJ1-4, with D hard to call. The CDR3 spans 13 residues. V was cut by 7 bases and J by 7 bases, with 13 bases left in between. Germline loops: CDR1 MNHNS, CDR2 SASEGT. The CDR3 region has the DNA TGTGCCAGCAAAGTGGGAGGAAGTGAAAAACTGTTTTTT. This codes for CASKVGGSEKLFF.

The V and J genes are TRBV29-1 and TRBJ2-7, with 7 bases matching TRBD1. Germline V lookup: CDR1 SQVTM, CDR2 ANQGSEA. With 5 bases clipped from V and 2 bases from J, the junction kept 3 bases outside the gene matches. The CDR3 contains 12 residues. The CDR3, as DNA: TGCAGCGTTCGGACAGGAGCCTACGAGCAGTACTTC. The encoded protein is CSVRTGAYEQYF.

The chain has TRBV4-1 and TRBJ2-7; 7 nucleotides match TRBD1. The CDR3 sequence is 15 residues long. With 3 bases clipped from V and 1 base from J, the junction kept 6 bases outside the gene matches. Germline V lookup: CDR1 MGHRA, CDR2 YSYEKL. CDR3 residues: CASSQRTGNSYEQYF. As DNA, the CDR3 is TGCGCCAGCAGCCAGCGGACAGGAAATTCCTACGAGCAGTACTTC.

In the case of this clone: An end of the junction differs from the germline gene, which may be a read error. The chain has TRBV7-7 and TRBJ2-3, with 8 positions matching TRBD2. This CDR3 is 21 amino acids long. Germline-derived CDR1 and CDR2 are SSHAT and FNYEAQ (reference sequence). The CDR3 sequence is CASSAPKGAPATGGPGDTQYF. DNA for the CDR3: TGTGCTAGCAGCGCCCCCAAAGGGGCCCCCGCGACGGGAGGGCCAGGAGATACGCAGTATTTT.

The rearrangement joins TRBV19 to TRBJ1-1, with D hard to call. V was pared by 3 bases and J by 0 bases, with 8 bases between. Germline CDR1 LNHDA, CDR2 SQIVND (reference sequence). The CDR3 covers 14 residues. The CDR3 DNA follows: TGTGCCAGTAGTATGAGTTATATGAACACTGAAGCTTTCTTT. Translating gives CASSMSYMNTEAFF.

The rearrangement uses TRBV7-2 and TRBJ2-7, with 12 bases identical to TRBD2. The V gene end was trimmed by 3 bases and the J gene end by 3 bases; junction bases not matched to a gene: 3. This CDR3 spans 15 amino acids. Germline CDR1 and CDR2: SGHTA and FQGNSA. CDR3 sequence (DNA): TGTGCCAGCAGCTTCGGACTAGCGGGGCTCTACGAGCAGTACTTC. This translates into CASSFGLAGLYEQYF.

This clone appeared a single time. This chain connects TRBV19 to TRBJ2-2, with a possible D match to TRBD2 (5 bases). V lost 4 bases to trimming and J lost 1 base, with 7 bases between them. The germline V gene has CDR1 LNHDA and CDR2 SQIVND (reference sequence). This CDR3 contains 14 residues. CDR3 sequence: CASSTSRNTGELFF. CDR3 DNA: TGTGCCAGTAGTACTAGCAGGAACACCGGGGAGCTGTTTTTT.

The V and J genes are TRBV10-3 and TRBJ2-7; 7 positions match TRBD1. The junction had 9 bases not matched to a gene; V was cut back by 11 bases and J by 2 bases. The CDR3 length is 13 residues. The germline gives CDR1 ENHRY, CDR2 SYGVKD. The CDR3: CAVGQAATYEQYF. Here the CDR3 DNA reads TGTGCCGTTGGACAGGCCGCTACCTACGAGCAGTACTTC.

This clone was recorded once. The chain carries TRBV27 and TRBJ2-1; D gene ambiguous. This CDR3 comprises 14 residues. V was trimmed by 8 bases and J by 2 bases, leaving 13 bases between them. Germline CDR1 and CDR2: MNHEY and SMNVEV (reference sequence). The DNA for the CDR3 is TGTGCCAGCGGGCCGGCCAGTACCTACAATGAGCAGTTCTTC. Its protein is CASGPASTYNEQFF.

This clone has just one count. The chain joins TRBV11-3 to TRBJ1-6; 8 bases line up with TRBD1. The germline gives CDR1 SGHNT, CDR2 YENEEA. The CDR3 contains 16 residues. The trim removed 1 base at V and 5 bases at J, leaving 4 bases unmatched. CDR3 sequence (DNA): TGTGCCAGCAGCTTAGGGCAGGGGGCTGATAATTCACCCCTCCACTTT. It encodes CASSLGQGADNSPLHF.